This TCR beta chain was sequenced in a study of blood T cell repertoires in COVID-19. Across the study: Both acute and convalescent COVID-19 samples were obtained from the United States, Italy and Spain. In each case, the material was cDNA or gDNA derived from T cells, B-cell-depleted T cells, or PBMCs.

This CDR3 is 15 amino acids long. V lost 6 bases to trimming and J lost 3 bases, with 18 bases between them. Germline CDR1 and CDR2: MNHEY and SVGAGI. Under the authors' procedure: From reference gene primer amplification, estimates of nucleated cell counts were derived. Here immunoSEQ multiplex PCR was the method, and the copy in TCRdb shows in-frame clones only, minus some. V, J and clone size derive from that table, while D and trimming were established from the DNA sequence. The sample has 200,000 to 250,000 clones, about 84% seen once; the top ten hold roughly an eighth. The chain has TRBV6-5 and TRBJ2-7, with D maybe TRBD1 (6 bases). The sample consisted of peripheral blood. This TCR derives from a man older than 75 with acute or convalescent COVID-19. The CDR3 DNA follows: TGTGCCAGCAGCAACCCTTGGACAGTCAGCTACGAGCAGTACTTC. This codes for CASSNPWTVSYEQYF.